This entry lists 8 T cell receptor beta chains sequenced from one sample in a study of cytotoxic CD8 clonotypes in ibrutinib-treated CLL (dated by TCRdb to the early 2020s). Library construction relied on the immunoSEQ multiplex PCR assay. TCRdb stores this immuneACCESS table with in-frame sequences only. Part of the clones is absent; in the studies checked, under half of the shortfall reflects unresolved V genes, and no reason is known for the rest. The sample profile shows under 150,000 clones; under 90% of them were found once. 3% to 4% of the sample rests with the top ten. The sample's time point label is to be understood as: 20 to 25 months on ibrutinib. The sample consisted of PBMCs, taken after 24 months of ibrutinib treatment. All receptors derive from a human donor with chronic lymphocytic leukemia.

This chain links TRBV10-3 with TRBJ2-2, with 7 bases fitting TRBD1. CDR1 and CDR2 (germline): ENHRY, SYGVKD. The CDR3 is 15 amino acids. J was trimmed by 0 bases and V by 6 bases; bases with no gene match: 4. CDR3 nucleotide sequence: TGTGCCATCAGACCGGGACAGCCGAACACCGGGGAGCTGTTTTTT. Translated, it gives CAIRPGQPNTGELFF.

Only one count was recorded for this clone. The V gene is TRBV6-1, the J gene TRBJ1-2, with D possibly matching TRBD1 (5 bases). Germline V lookup: CDR1 MNHNS, CDR2 SASEGT. With 4 bases removed from V and 5 bases from J, the gap between germline ends came to 17 bases. The CDR3 length is 15 residues. DNA of the CDR3: TGTGCCAGCAGTGTGGGGGACGATTCTGGGTATGGCTACACCTTC. Encoded protein: CASSVGDDSGYGYTF.

This clone came up a few times. The gene calls are TRBV6-1 and TRBJ1-2; D gene ambiguous. This CDR3 comprises 14 residues. V was pared by 2 bases and J by 8 bases, with 15 bases between. Per germline, CDR1 MNHNS and CDR2 SASEGT. CDR3 in DNA: TGTGCCAGCAGTGAATCGGGAGCCTTGGGAGGCTACACCTTC. Its protein product is CASSESGALGGYTF.

This chain uses TRBV5-4 with TRBJ2-3; 10 bases match TRBD2. This CDR3 spans 15 amino acids. V lost 7 bases, J lost 1 base, and 6 bases stayed unmatched. Germline loops: CDR1 SGHNT, CDR2 YYREEE (reference sequence). Here the CDR3 reads CASLERGGRTDTQYF. The CDR3 DNA follows: TGTGCCAGCTTAGAGCGGGGGGGACGCACAGATACGCAGTATTTT.

The chain has TRBV5-5 and TRBJ2-7, with 8 bases lining up with TRBD1. J was trimmed by 2 bases and V by 0 bases; bases with no gene match: 4. The CDR3 totals 15 residues. Germline V gene data show CDR1 as SGHKS and CDR2 as YYEKEE (reference sequence). CDR3 residues: CASSLAGGITYEQYF. Written as DNA, the CDR3 is TGTGCCAGCAGCTTGGCAGGGGGCATTACCTACGAGCAGTACTTC.

This chain connects TRBV10-3 to TRBJ1-2, with D uncertain. This CDR3 has 14 residues. The V end lost 4 bases, the J end lost 5 bases, and 14 bases lay between the germline ends. Germline CDR1 is ENHRY and CDR2 is SYGVKD. The CDR3 here is CAISAGETEYGYTF. CDR3 coding DNA: TGTGCCATCAGTGCTGGGGAAACTGAGTATGGCTACACCTTC.

J is TRBJ1-5 and V is TRBV18, with 7 bases aligning to TRBD1. The germline CDR1 and CDR2 sequences are KGHSH and LQKENI. This CDR3 is 15 amino acids long. V lost 2 bases to trimming and J lost 4 bases; unmatched junction nucleotides: 5. The CDR3 DNA reads as TGTGCCAGCTCACCAACCGGGACAGTTAATCAGCCCCAGCATTTT. Amino acid sequence: CASSPTGTVNQPQHF.

The genes are TRBV29-1 and TRBJ1-2, with D possibly TRBD1 on 6 matching bases. V was trimmed by 7 bases and J by 13 bases, leaving 25 bases between them. The CDR3 runs to 13 residues. Germline CDR1 and CDR2: SQVTM and ANQGSEA. The CDR3 loop reads CSGDNFLEREGTF. In DNA, the CDR3 is TGCAGCGGGGACAATTTTCTGGAAAGAGAGGGCACCTTC.